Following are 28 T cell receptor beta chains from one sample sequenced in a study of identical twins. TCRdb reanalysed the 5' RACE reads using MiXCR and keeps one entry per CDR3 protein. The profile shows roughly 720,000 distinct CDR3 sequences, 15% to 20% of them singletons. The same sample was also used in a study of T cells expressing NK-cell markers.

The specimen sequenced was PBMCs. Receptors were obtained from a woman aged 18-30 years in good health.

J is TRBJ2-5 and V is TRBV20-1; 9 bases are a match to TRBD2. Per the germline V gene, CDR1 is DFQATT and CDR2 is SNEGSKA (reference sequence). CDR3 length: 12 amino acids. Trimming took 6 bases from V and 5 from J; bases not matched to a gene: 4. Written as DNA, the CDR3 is TGCAGTGCGTTTAGCGGGAGCGAGACCCAGTACTTC. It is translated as CSAFSGSETQYF.

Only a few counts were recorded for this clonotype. CDR3 loop: CSAVMRNTEAFF. As DNA, the CDR3 is TGCAGTGCCGTCATGAGGAACACTGAAGCTTTCTTT. The chain recombines TRBV20-1 with TRBJ1-1, with D uncertain. The length of the CDR3 is 12 residues. Trimming shortened V by 6 bases and J by 1 base, and 9 bases separated the two germline ends. Germline lookup yields CDR1 DFQATT and CDR2 SNEGSKA (reference sequence).

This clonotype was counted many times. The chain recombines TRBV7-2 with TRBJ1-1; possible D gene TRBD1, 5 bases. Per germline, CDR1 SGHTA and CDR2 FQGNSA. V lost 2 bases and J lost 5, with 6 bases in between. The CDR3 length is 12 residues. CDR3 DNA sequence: TGTGCCAGCAGCTTAAAGGGGACTGAAGCTTTCTTT. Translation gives CASSLKGTEAFF.

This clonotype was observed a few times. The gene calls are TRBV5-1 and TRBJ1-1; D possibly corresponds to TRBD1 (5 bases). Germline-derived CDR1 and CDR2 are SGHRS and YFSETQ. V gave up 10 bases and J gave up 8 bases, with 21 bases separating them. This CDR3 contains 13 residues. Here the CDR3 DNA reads TGCGCCTCCAACAGGTCCCCCGGTGCAGAAGCTTTCTTT. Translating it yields CASNRSPGAEAFF.

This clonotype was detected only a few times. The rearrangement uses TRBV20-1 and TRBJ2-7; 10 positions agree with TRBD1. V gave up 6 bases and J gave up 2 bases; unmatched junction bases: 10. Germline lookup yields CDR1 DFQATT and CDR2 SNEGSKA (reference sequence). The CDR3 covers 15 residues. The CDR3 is CSALNIGQGAYEQYF. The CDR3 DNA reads TGCAGTGCGTTGAACATAGGACAGGGGGCCTACGAGCAGTACTTC.

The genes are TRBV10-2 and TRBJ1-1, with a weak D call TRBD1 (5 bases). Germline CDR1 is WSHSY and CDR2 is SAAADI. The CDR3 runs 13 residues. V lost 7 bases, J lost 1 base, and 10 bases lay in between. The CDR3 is CASILQENTEAFF. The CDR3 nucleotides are TGCGCCAGCATCCTACAGGAGAACACTGAAGCTTTCTTT.

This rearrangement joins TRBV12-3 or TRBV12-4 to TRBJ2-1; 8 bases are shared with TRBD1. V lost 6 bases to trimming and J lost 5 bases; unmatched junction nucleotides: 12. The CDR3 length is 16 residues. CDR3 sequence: CASSRVRDRLDNEQFF. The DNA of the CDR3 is TGTGCCAGCAGCCGCGTCCGGGACAGGCTGGACAATGAGCAGTTCTTC.

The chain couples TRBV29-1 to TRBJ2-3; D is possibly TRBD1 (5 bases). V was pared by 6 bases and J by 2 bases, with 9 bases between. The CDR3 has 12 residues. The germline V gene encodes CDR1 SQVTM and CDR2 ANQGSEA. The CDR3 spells CSVRTTTDTQYF. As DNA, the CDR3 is TGCAGCGTGCGGACAACCACAGATACGCAGTATTTT.

This CDR3 is CASKRPGENTEAFF. The CDR3 coding sequence is TGTGCCAGCAAAAGACCAGGGGAGAACACTGAAGCTTTCTTT. The rearrangement joins TRBV2 to TRBJ1-1, with a tentative D call TRBD1 (6 bases). With 7 bases removed from V and 1 base from J, the gap between germline ends came to 13 bases. Looked up from germline, CDR1 is SNHLY and CDR2 is FYNNEI. This CDR3 region has 14 residues.

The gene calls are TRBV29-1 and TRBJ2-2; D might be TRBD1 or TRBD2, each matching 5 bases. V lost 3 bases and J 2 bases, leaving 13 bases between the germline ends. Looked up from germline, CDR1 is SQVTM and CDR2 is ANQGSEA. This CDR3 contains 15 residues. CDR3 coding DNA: TGCAGCGTTGAGAAGGGACCGATTAACACCGGGGAGCTGTTTTTT. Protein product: CSVEKGPINTGELFF.

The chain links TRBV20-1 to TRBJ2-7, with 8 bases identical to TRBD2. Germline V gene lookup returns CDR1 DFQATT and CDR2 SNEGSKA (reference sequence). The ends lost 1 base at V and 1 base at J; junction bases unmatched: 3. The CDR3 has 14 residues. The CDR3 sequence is CSARAGGQSYEQYF. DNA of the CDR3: TGCAGTGCTAGAGCGGGGGGGCAGTCCTACGAGCAGTACTTC.

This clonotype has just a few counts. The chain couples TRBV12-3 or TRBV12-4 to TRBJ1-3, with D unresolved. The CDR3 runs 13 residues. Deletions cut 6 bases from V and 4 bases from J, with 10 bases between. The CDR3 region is CASRIEGGNTIYF. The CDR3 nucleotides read TGTGCCAGCAGGATCGAAGGCGGAAACACCATATATTTT.

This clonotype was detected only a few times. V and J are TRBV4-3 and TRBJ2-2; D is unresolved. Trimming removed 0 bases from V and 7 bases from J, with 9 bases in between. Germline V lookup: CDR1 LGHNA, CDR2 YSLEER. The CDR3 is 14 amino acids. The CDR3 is CASSQDGGGGELFF. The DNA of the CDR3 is TGCGCCAGCAGCCAAGATGGCGGCGGCGGGGAGCTGTTTTTT.

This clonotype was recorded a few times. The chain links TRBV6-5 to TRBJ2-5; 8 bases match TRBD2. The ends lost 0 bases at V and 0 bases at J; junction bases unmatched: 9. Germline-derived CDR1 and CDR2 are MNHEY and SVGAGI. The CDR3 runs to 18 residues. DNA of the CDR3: TGTGCCAGCAGTTACTCGAGGCTAGCGGGCACGTACCAAGAGACCCAGTACTTC. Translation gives CASSYSRLAGTYQETQYF.

Here the CDR3 reads CAISPGQPLEQYF. The CDR3 DNA sequence: TGTGCCATCAGCCCCGGACAGCCTCTCGAGCAGTACTTC. This sequence joins TRBV10-3 and TRBJ2-7; maybe TRBD1 (6 bases). V shed 6 bases and J shed 6 bases, with 15 bases lying between them. CDR3 length: 13 residues. Germline CDR1 is ENHRY and CDR2 is SYGVKD.

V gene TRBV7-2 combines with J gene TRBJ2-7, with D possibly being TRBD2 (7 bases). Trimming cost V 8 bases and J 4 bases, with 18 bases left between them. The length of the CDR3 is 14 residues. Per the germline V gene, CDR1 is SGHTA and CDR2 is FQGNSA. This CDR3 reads CASVSLGGAYEQYF. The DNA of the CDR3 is TGTGCCAGCGTAAGCCTAGGGGGGGCTTACGAGCAGTACTTC.

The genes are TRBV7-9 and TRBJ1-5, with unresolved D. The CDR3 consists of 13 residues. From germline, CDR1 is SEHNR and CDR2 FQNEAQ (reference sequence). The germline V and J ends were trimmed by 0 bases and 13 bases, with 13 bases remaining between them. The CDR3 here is CASSLAQASGQHF. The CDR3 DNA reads TGTGCCAGCAGCTTAGCGCAGGCCTCGGGGCAGCATTTT.

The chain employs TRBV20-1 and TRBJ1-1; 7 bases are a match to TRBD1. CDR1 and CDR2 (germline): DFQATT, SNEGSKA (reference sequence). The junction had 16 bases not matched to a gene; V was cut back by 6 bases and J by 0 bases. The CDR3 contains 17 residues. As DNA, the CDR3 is TGCAGTGCCACGGGGGGTAGGGGGCTGGGGTTGAACACTGAAGCTTTCTTT. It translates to CSATGGRGLGLNTEAFF.

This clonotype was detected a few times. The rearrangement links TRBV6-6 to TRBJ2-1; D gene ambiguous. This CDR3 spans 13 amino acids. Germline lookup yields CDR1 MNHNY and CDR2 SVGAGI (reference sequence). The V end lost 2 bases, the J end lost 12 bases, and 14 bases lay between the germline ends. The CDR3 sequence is CASSYGQSTWQFF. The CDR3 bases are TGTGCCAGCAGTTACGGGCAGAGCACATGGCAGTTCTTC.

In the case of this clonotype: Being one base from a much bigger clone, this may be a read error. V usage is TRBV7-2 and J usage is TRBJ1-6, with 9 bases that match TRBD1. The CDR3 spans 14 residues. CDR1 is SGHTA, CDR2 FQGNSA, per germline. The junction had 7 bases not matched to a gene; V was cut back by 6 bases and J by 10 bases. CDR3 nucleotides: TGTGCCAGCAGTTCCGGGACAGGGCCCTCACCCCTCCACTTT. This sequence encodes CASSSGTGPSPLHF.

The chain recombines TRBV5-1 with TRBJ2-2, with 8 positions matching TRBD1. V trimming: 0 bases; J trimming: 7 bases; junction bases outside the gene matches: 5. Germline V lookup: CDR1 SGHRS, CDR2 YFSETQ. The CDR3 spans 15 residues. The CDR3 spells CASSLEQGAVGELFF. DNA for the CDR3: TGCGCCAGCAGCTTGGAGCAGGGGGCCGTCGGGGAGCTGTTTTTT.

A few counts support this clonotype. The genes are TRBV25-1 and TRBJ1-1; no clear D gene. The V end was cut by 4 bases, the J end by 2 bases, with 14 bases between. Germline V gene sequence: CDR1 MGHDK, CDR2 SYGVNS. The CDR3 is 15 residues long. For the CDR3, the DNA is TGTGCCAGCAGTGCCCTTGGGGTCGGTAACACTGAAGCTTTCTTT. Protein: CASSALGVGNTEAFF. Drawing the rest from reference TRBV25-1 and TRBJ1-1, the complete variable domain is EADIYQTPRYLVIGTGKKITLECSQTMGHDKMYWYQQDPGMELHLIHYSYGVNSTEKGDLSSESTVSRIRTEHFPLTLESARPSHTSQYLCASSALGVGNTEAFFGQGTRLTVV.

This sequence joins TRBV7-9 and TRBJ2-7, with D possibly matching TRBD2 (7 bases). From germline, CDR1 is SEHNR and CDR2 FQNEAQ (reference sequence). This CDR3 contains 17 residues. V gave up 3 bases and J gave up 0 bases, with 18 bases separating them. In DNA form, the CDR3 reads TGTGCCAGCAGCTTGGGGGCTAGCGGTTCGAGCTCCTACGAGCAGTACTTC. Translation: CASSLGASGSSSYEQYF.

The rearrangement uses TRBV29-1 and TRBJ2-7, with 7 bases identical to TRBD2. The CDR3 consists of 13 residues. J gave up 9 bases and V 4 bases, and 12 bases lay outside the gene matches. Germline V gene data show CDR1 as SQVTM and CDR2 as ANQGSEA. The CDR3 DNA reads TGCAGCGTTGCAGGACAACGATCGGGGGGGCAGTACTTC. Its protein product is CSVAGQRSGGQYF.

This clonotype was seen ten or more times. The CDR3 region has the DNA TGTGCCAGCAGCTTAGGAGGGGGAGAAGCTTTCTTT. Its protein product is CASSLGGGEAFF. The rearrangement joins TRBV7-6 to TRBJ1-1; D is possibly TRBD1 (6 bases). The CDR3 has 12 amino acids. V was trimmed by 1 base and J by 8 bases, leaving 8 bases between them. Germline V gene data show CDR1 as SGHVS and CDR2 as FNYEAQ.

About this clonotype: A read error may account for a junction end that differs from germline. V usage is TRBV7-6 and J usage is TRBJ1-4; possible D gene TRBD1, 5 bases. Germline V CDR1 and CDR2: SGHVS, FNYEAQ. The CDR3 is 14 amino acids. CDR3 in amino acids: CASSLASEGEKLFF. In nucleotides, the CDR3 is TGTGCCAGCAGCCTAGCTTCGGAGGGGGAAAAACTGTTTTTT.

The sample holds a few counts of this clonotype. The CDR3 reads CASSIGTETSYEQYF. In nucleotides, the CDR3 is TGTGCCAGTAGTATAGGGACAGAGACCTCCTACGAGCAGTACTTC. The V gene is TRBV19, the J gene TRBJ2-7, with D possibly TRBD1 on 6 matching bases. Trimming stripped 1 base from V and 0 bases from J, with 10 bases between. This CDR3 is built from 15 residues. The V gene's germline CDR1 is LNHDA and CDR2 SQIVND (reference sequence).

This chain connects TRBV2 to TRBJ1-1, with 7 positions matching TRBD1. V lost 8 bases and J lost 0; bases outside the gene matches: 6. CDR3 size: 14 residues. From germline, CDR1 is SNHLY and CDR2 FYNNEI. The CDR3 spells CASCRQGLNTEAFF. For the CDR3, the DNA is TGTGCCAGCTGCAGACAGGGATTGAACACTGAAGCTTTCTTT. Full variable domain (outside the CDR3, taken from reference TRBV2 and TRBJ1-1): EPEVTQTPSHQVTQMGQEVILRCVPISNHLYFYWYRQILGQKVEFLVSFYNNEISEKSEIFDDQFSVERPDGSNFTLKIRSTKLEDSAMYFCASCRQGLNTEAFFGQGTRLTVV.